This TCR beta chain was documented in a study of blood T cell repertoires in COVID-19. Study information: The origin of the acute and convalescent COVID-19 samples was the United States, Italy and Spain. Sources were T cells, B-cell-depleted T cells, or PBMCs; the material itself was cDNA or gDNA.

Produced via immunoSEQ multiplex PCR; TCRdb's table is partial and in-frame only. Seen here are 55,000 to 75,000 clones, about 86% observed once, and the top ten hold about 6.7%. The CDR3 has 16 amino acids. Trimming took 0 bases from V and 0 from J, leaving 10 bases between them. Germline CDR1 reads SGDLS; CDR2 reads YYNGEE. The sample comprised peripheral blood. The chain couples TRBV9 to TRBJ2-1; a possible D gene is TRBD2 (6 bases). This TCR was recovered from a human donor in a cohort sampled during active COVID-19. Here the CDR3 DNA reads TGTGCCAGCAGCGTAGGGGTCGGGAGCTCCTACAATGAGCAGTTCTTC. Amino acids: CASSVGVGSSYNEQFF.